The table lists the clone carrying this TCR beta chain with many counts. This sample was included in a study of T cells in Graves' hyperthyroidism and ophthalmopathy. Amplified TCR beta CDR3 regions derived from RNA transcripts. Initially, a first-round RT-PCR of the TCR CDR3 employed the HTBI primer set. TCRdb re-derived calls from the multiplex PCR reads in MiXCR, one entry per CDR3 protein. The sample contains approximately 720,000 distinct CDR3 sequences, 15% to 20% of which appear only once. The junction had 10 bases not matched to a gene; V was cut back by 2 bases and J by 8 bases. Germline V gene data show CDR1 as GTSNPN and CDR2 as SVGIG (reference sequence). The CDR3 is 15 amino acids. Exclusions: uncontrolled infection, other autoimmune disease, pregnancy, lactation.

The sequence was collected from a woman between 50 and 59 years old with Graves' hyperthyroidism that later progressed to Graves' ophthalmopathy. The chain has TRBV30 and TRBJ2-1; TRBD2 matches 9 bases. Sequencing used blood. The CDR3 nucleotides read TGTGCCTGGAGTCCCGGGACTAGCTTTACGGATGAGCAGTTCTTC. It yields the protein CAWSPGTSFTDEQFF.